This TCR beta chain was identified in a study of T cell responses to AZD1222 COVID-19 vaccine. Trimming removed 2 bases from V and 10 bases from J, with 9 bases in between. Germline V gene data show CDR1 as LGHDT and CDR2 as YNNKEL (reference sequence). The CDR3 is 13 residues long. Profiled with immunoSEQ multiplex PCR; TCRdb holds only in-frame clones, not every one. The data contain over 150,000 clones, 92% of them singletons. The starting material was peripheral blood, obtained on day 0 of MenACWY control vaccination. This rearrangement joins TRBV3-1 (or the pseudogene TRBV3-2) to TRBJ1-6; D remains unclear. The origin of this receptor is an adult in good health. Here the CDR3 reads CASSQSGNSPLHF. In DNA, the CDR3 is TGTGCCAGCAGCCAAAGTGGTAACTCACCCCTCCACTTT.